This T cell receptor beta chain was identified during a study of cytomegalovirus exposure and HLA in healthy donors. Sequenced by immunoSEQ multiplex PCR; TCRdb stores in-frame clones only, minus some. The data contain some 170,000 clones, around nine tenths of them seen just once; the ten biggest clones take up more than 1.3%. These donors were members of the roughly 120-subject validation cohort, a group separate from the approximately 670-subject first cohort. CDR3 length equals 14 residues. V shed 3 bases, J shed 0 bases, and the junction held 1 base outside the gene matches. Per the germline V gene, CDR1 is SGHAT and CDR2 is FQNNGV. Findings and caveats of the study: Rare TCR sequences dominated, though some public TCRs recurred in many donors. Investigators reported 164 TCR beta chains as tied to cytomegalovirus.

On this clone itself: Its target is unknown.

This chain uses TRBV11-2 with TRBJ2-5; 7 bases are shared with TRBD2. The sequence came from a woman in her thirties in good health and CMV-seronegative. Sequencing was carried out using PBMCs. Here the CDR3 reads CASSFGTNQETQYF. The CDR3 DNA follows: TGTGCCAGCAGCTTCGGGACTAACCAAGAGACCCAGTACTTC.